This paragraph covers one TCR beta chain sequence. The antigen it binds to is not known. Base qualities are not provided; no much larger clone lies one nucleotide away. The CDR3 regions of human TCRbeta chains were analyzed by immunosequencing. For the original study's pipeline: Repertoire TCRs were checked for matches against a reference library of SARS-CoV-2-specific TCRs that had been generated using the MIRA antigen-specificity platform. Breadth was defined as the fraction of unique TCRs that were SARS-CoV-2-associated. Depth was defined as the fraction of total T cells that were SARS-CoV-2-associated. Using the MIRA data, each spike-specific TCR was mapped to the spike region that the TCR reacts to and placed in a CD4 or CD8 class. Log10-transformed breadth and depth values were compared by one-way ANOVA with Sidak's multiple comparisons tests. The table comes from immuneACCESS by way of TCRdb, which keeps in-frame sequences with V and J called. Part of the clones is missing from these tables; in studies checked, under half for an unresolved V gene and the rest for unknown reasons. V, J and clone size reflect that table, while D and trimming were determined from the DNA. The sample table shows about 140,000 clones, and approximately 90% are seen once. Under 4.5% of the sample belongs to the ten largest clones.

The data belong to a study of T cell responses to AZD1222 COVID-19 vaccine (dated by TCRdb to the early 2020s). The study in broad terms: A total of 230 to 250 trial participants underwent TCR sequencing, of whom 207 had received two doses of AZD1222 and some 25 had received two doses of the MenACWY control vaccine. Enrollment into the trials was organized by age into subgroups of 18-55, 56-69 and 70-plus years, and those subgroups contained roughly 140, 27 and 60 TCR-sequenced participants, respectively. What the study reported, not specific to this receptor: After two AZD1222 doses, spike-specific TCR breadth and depth were significantly higher than at day 0 and than in MenACWY recipients. Only 5 to 7 AZD1222 recipients were SARS-CoV-2 seropositive at baseline, limiting conclusions about previously exposed vaccinees. Vaccine-associated CD4 TCRs spanned the whole spike protein, with dominant responses in regions 160-218 and 743-854. No day 14 peak-response samples were available, so repertoires were characterized only after the peak T cell response. Epitopes outside the regions mutated in the B.1.351 and B.1.1.7 variants were reportedly recognized by nearly half of the unique spike-specific TCRs. The 56-69-year group was small, and its depth increase did not reach significance, likely because of low power. Participants were mostly white British and included more females than males, and it was suggested by the authors that clonal diversity may have been underestimated.

The time point label corresponds to: about 28 days (+/-7) after the second vaccine dose. AZD1222 recipients with second doses at about 4 weeks or about 12 weeks were pooled, because spike-specific TCR depth and breadth did not differ between schedules. The vaccinee samples were drawn from two UK trials, COV001 and COV002, one of which was a single-blind randomized controlled phase 2/3 trial testing AZD1222 (ChAdOx1 nCoV-19) in healthy adults. For TCRbeta chain sequencing, PBMC samples were collected from trial participants at day 0 and at day 28 after the second dose. From its cysteine to its phenylalanine, the CDR3 spans 15 amino acids. The retained sequence is limited to the CDR3, 45 bases, with the frame set at the first base. The junction shows trimming of 0 bases on V and 4 bases on J, plus 12 bases between the germline ends. According to the germline V gene, CDR1 reads MNHEY and CDR2 reads SVGAGI.

The sequence links TRBV6-5 to TRBJ1-1; the best D guess is TRBD1, with 5 bases matching. The specimen comprised peripheral blood, sampled 28 days after the second AZD1222 dose. The source of this sequence is an adult who received the AZD1222 COVID-19 vaccine. The CDR3: CASSYSRQLGTEAFF. The DNA sequence is given as TGTGCCAGCAGTTACTCGAGACAGTTAGGCACTGAAGCTTTCTTT.